This is a list of T cell receptor beta chains from one sample in a study of blood T cell repertoires in COVID-19. This table comes from immunoSEQ multiplex PCR, and its TCRdb copy is limited to in-frame clones, with some not included. The sample shows about 46,000 clones, about four fifths of them seen only once. The sequenced sample consisted of peripheral blood. These receptors all stem from a man aged 55 to 70 with acute or convalescent COVID-19. CDR3s include the opening cysteine and the closing phenylalanine or tryptophan. The order of the fields is V gene, clone size, J gene, D gene, CDR3 DNA, CDR3 protein. D genes are given only for firm matches. Clone sizes are given selectively: once, few, many, or a class where the clone is expanded.

>TRBV20-1|once|TRBJ1-1|.
TGCAGTGCTAGTGGGGACACAAACACTGAAGCTTTCTTT
CSASGDTNTEAFF
>TRBV2|.|TRBJ2-6|TRBD1
TGTGCCAGGGGACAGGGGGACTCTGGGGCCAACGTCCTGACTTTC
CARGQGDSGANVLTF
>TRBV2|.|TRBJ1-5|TRBD1
TGTGCCAGCAGTGAAGAGGGGGCACAGCCCCAGCATTTT
CASSEEGAQPQHF
>TRBV7-2|.|TRBJ2-7|TRBD1
TGTGCCAGCAGCTCAACCTCCAGGGGGTCGCAGTACTTC
CASSSTSRGSQYF
>TRBV19|.|TRBJ1-2|.
TGTGCCAGTAGTATAAGTGCAGGGGAGGGCTACACCTTC
CASSISAGEGYTF
>TRBV5-1|.|TRBJ1-5|.
TGCGCCAGCAGATATAGACAGCCTAGCAATCAGCCCCAGCATTTT
CASRYRQPSNQPQHF
>TRBV7-8|.|TRBJ2-7|TRBD2
TGTGCCAGCAGCCGCGGACTAGTGAACGAGCAGTACTTC
CASSRGLVNEQYF
>TRBV2|.|TRBJ1-1|.
TGTGCCAGCAGTGAATTAACATCTGGGGGGACTGAAGCTTTCTTT
CASSELTSGGTEAFF
>TRBV7-9|.|TRBJ2-3|TRBD1
TGTGCCAGCAGTAAAACGACAGGGGCGGCAGATACGCAGTATTTT
CASSKTTGAADTQYF
>TRBV11-2|.|TRBJ1-2|TRBD1
TGTGCCAGCAGGTCCGCAGGGGGCAATGAATGGGGCAGCAACTATGGCTACACCTTC
CASRSAGGNEWGSNYGYTF
>TRBV7-8|.|TRBJ1-1|.
TGTGCCAGCAGCTTAGTCGGCAGGGGTGGGTCGGGCACTGAAGCTTTCTTT
CASSLVGRGGSGTEAFF
>TRBV29-1|.|TRBJ2-7|TRBD2
TGCAGCGCCGGACTAGCGGATTACGAGCAGTACTTC
CSAGLADYEQYF
>TRBV7-3|.|TRBJ1-6|.
TGTGCCAGCGGTCGGGACTCCAATTCACCCCTCCACTTT
CASGRDSNSPLHF
>TRBV10-2|.|TRBJ1-3|.
TGCGCCAGCAGCCTGGGGGCTTCTGGAAACACCATATATTTT
CASSLGASGNTIYF
>TRBV14|.|TRBJ2-1|.
TGTGCCAGCAGCCAAGATGCCGGGAGCTCCTACAATGAGCAGTTCTTC
CASSQDAGSSYNEQFF
>TRBV24-1|.|TRBJ2-1|TRBD1
TGTGCCACCAGTGAGACTGGGACAGGGAACAATGAGCAGTTCTTC
CATSETGTGNNEQFF
>TRBV5-1|.|TRBJ2-5|.
TGCGCCAGCAGCTCCGGAGGGCCCCAAGAGACCCAGTACTTC
CASSSGGPQETQYF
>TRBV4-3|.|TRBJ1-2|TRBD1
TGCGCCAGCAGCCAAGGTGGCGGGACAGTAGGCTACACCTTC
CASSQGGGTVGYTF
>TRBV5-1|.|TRBJ2-3|.
TGCGCCAGCAGCTTGGAATCCCCAGCAGATACGCAGTATTTT
CASSLESPADTQYF
>TRBV25-1|.|TRBJ2-6|TRBD2
TGTGCCAGCAGTGAATACGGCGGGAGTCGTGAGGGGGCCAACGTCCTGACTTTC
CASSEYGGSREGANVLTF
>TRBV4-1|once|TRBJ2-3|.
TGCGCCAGCAGCCAATTGGAACGGCGGACAGATACGCAGTATTTT
CASSQLERRTDTQYF
>TRBV4-1|.|TRBJ2-3|TRBD2
TGCGCCAGCAGCCAGCACGGCGGGGGGGGCACAGATACGCAGTATTTT
CASSQHGGGGTDTQYF
>TRBV14|.|TRBJ2-7|.
TGTGCCAGCAGCCAAGTTCGTGAGCAGTACTTC
CASSQVREQYF
>TRBV29-1|.|TRBJ2-1|.
TGCAGCGCCTCCACCTCAGGGGGGCACAATGAGCAGTTCTTC
CSASTSGGHNEQFF
>TRBV18|.|TRBJ1-5|.
TGTGCCAGCTCACCACCTAGTAGCAATCAGCCCCAGCATTTT
CASSPPSSNQPQHF
>TRBV2|.|TRBJ2-5|TRBD2
TGTGCCAGCAGTAAGGGGGCTAGCGGGGTGGTAAGAGAGACCCAGTACTTC
CASSKGASGVVRETQYF
>TRBV6-5|.|TRBJ2-1|.
TGTGCCAGCAGTTACCAAATCGGACAGTACAATGAGCAGTTCTTC
CASSYQIGQYNEQFF
>TRBV5-1|once|TRBJ1-2|TRBD1
TGCGCCAGCAGCCCGGAGTGGACAGGGAACTATGGCTACACCTTC
CASSPEWTGNYGYTF
>TRBV4-2|.|TRBJ1-4|TRBD1
TGTGCCAGCAGCCAAGACACCCTTACGACAGGGGGGGAAAAACTGTTTTTT
CASSQDTLTTGGEKLFF
>TRBV6-5|.|TRBJ1-1|.
TGTGCCAGCAGTTTCGACTGGCGGAACACTGAAGCTTTCTTT
CASSFDWRNTEAFF
>TRBV5-4|.|TRBJ1-2|.
TGTGCCAGCACCGAGGGGGAGCCAAACTATGGCTACACCTTC
CASTEGEPNYGYTF
>TRBV3-1/TRBV3-2|.|TRBJ1-1|.
TGTGCCAGCAGCCACAGTAACACTGAAGCTTTCTTT
CASSHSNTEAFF
>TRBV29-1|.|TRBJ2-1|TRBD2
TGCAGCGTTGAAGGGACTAGCGGACTCTACAATGAGCAGTTCTTC
CSVEGTSGLYNEQFF
>TRBV11-1|.|TRBJ1-4|TRBD1
TGTGCCAGCAGCGACACCGGTCGGGACAGGGAAGAAAAACTGTTTTTT
CASSDTGRDREEKLFF
>TRBV24-1|.|TRBJ1-2|.
TGTGCCACCTCAAAAGGGACACTCCAAGGCTACACCTTC
CATSKGTLQGYTF
>TRBV24-1|.|TRBJ2-5|.
TGTGCCACCAGTGATTTGGCGAAAGAGACCCAGTACTTC
CATSDLAKETQYF
>TRBV7-8|once|TRBJ2-7|.
TGTGCCAGCAGCTTAACTTCCACTTCTTACGAGCAGTACTTC
CASSLTSTSYEQYF
>TRBV10-3|.|TRBJ2-6|.
TGTGCCATCTCAACCGATAAGACTGAACAGGACACACGATTGGGGGGGGCCAACGTCCTGACTTTC
CAISTDKTEQDTRLGGANVLTF
>TRBV6-6|few|TRBJ2-7|TRBD2
TGTGCCAGCAGTCCAGAACTAGCGGGGGTCGAGTACTTC
CASSPELAGVEYF
>TRBV20-1|.|TRBJ1-6|TRBD1
TGCAGTGCTAGTGCAAGGGGACAGACTGGGTCACCCCTCCACTTT
CSASARGQTGSPLHF
>TRBV7-2|.|TRBJ2-3|TRBD1
TGTGCCAGCAGCTTAAAGACAGGGGGCACAGATACGCAGTATTTT
CASSLKTGGTDTQYF
>TRBV3-1/TRBV3-2|.|TRBJ2-3|TRBD1
TGTGCCAGCAGCCACCAAAGGGCCCGGGACAGGGGGCCAGATACGCAGTATTTT
CASSHQRARDRGPDTQYF
>TRBV6-5|few|TRBJ1-2|TRBD1
TGTGCCAGCATTAGAACAGGGGCAGGTGGCTACACCTTC
CASIRTGAGGYTF
>TRBV7-9|.|TRBJ1-1|.
TGTGCCAGCAGCTTTGAACTGGGCAGGAACACTGAAGCTTTCTTT
CASSFELGRNTEAFF
>TRBV24-1|.|TRBJ1-2|.
TGTGCCACCAGTGACGCATTGGACAGTACTAACTATGGCTACACCTTC
CATSDALDSTNYGYTF
>TRBV27|.|TRBJ2-7|TRBD1
TGTGCCAGCAGTTTAGGGACAGGGGGCTCAGAGCAGTACTTC
CASSLGTGGSEQYF
>TRBV6-5|once|TRBJ2-5|TRBD1
TGTGCCAGCGGGACAGGGGGATCGGAGACCCAGTACTTC
CASGTGGSETQYF
>TRBV29-1|.|TRBJ2-6|.
TGCAGCGTTGATGGGGCCAGCCACTCTGGGGCCAACGTCCTGACTTTC
CSVDGASHSGANVLTF
>TRBV9|.|TRBJ1-2|.
TGTGCCAGCAGCTCCGATACAGGGAGCGACTATGGCTACACCTTC
CASSSDTGSDYGYTF
>TRBV19|.|TRBJ1-2|TRBD1
TGTGCCAGTAGTACGGGACAGGGGAATGGCTACACCTTC
CASSTGQGNGYTF
>TRBV6-5|few|TRBJ1-1|TRBD1
TGTGCCACCATTCCGGGACAGGGAAACACTGAAGCTTTCTTT
CATIPGQGNTEAFF
>TRBV11-3|.|TRBJ1-1|.
TGTGCCAGCAGCTTACGGGGGGAGGACCTTAACACTGAAGCTTTCTTT
CASSLRGEDLNTEAFF
>TRBV5-8|.|TRBJ1-6|TRBD1
TGTGCCAGCAGTTCAGGACAGGGTGATTCACCCCTCCACTTT
CASSSGQGDSPLHF
>TRBV5-1|.|TRBJ1-1|.
TGCGCCAGCAGCCAACAGGGTTTTAAGAACACTGAAGCTTTCTTT
CASSQQGFKNTEAFF
>TRBV6-5|.|TRBJ1-1|.
TGTGCCAGCAGTTATGGGCAGGGGAAAGGAAACACTGAAGCTTTCTTT
CASSYGQGKGNTEAFF
>TRBV7-9|.|TRBJ2-3|.
TGTGCCAGCAGCTTTGGGGCACCTGTCAGCACAGATACGCAGTATTTT
CASSFGAPVSTDTQYF
>TRBV10-3|once|TRBJ2-7|.
TGTGCCGCTCGTTCGGGCTACGAGCAGTACTTC
CAARSGYEQYF
>TRBV6-6|.|TRBJ1-4|.
TGTGCCAGCAGTTACCCGACGGGGGTTCCTAATGAAAAACTGTTTTTT
CASSYPTGVPNEKLFF